This is a list of T cell receptor beta chains from one sample in a study of PD-1 blockade in classical Hodgkin lymphoma. Method: immunoSEQ multiplex PCR; TCRdb's copy keeps in-frame clones and lacks some. Among over 10,000 clones listed, roughly 75% were seen once. The source was peripheral blood mononuclear cells (PBMCs), collected at baseline. Receptors originate from a human donor with classical Hodgkin lymphoma. CDR3s include the opening cysteine and the closing phenylalanine or tryptophan. The D gene is left open where the match is weak. Part of the rows lack a size; the others show once, few, many or a class for expanded clones.

DNA: TGTGCCAGCAGCGCCCGACTAGCGGCGAATGAGCAGTTCTTC
CDR3: CASSARLAANEQFF
V: TRBV9
D: TRBD2
size: NA
J: TRBJ2-1

DNA: TGTGCCAGCACCCAACTAGCGTACCAAGAGACCCAGTACTTC
CDR3: CASTQLAYQETQYF
V: TRBV11-2
D: TRBD2
size: NA
J: TRBJ2-5

DNA: TGTGCCAGCAGTTGGACAGTAGGGAATGAGCAGTTCTTC
CDR3: CASSWTVGNEQFF
V: TRBV27
D: NA
size: few
J: TRBJ2-1

DNA: TGTGCCAGGAATTCGTTGGCGGGACCGTCCCCCAGCACAGATACGCAGTATTTT
CDR3: CARNSLAGPSPSTDTQYF
V: TRBV30
D: NA
size: NA
J: TRBJ2-3

DNA: TGTGCCAGCAGCGTAGGAGGGCTTTCGGAGACCCAGTACTTC
CDR3: CASSVGGLSETQYF
V: TRBV9
D: NA
size: NA
J: TRBJ2-5

DNA: TGCGCCAGCAGCCAAGATGGCCAGGGAATGCAGTACTTC
CDR3: CASSQDGQGMQYF
V: TRBV4-3
D: NA
size: few
J: TRBJ2-7

DNA: TGTGCCCGTTCGGGCGACAGGGGGGAAGAGACCCAGTACTTC
CDR3: CARSGDRGEETQYF
V: TRBV2
D: TRBD1
size: NA
J: TRBJ2-5

DNA: TGTGCCAGCAGCTTAGCGCTGGGGCATGAGCAGTTCTTC
CDR3: CASSLALGHEQFF
V: TRBV7-2
D: NA
size: NA
J: TRBJ2-1

DNA: TGTGCCATCAGTGGATTGCCTACTAGCACAGATACGCAGTATTTT
CDR3: CAISGLPTSTDTQYF
V: TRBV10-3
D: NA
size: NA
J: TRBJ2-3

DNA: TGTGCCAGCAGCTTGGCAGGGCCTGGGGCCAACGTCCTGACTTTC
CDR3: CASSLAGPGANVLTF
V: TRBV5-8
D: NA
size: NA
J: TRBJ2-6

DNA: TGTGCCACCAGCAGAGATTGGCAGGATCGGAACACCGGGGAGCTGTTTTTT
CDR3: CATSRDWQDRNTGELFF
V: TRBV15
D: NA
size: medium-sized
J: TRBJ2-2

DNA: TGTGCCAGCAGCAACCGACAGGGCTCACCCCTCCACTTT
CDR3: CASSNRQGSPLHF
V: TRBV11-2
D: TRBD1
size: NA
J: TRBJ1-6

DNA: TGTGCCATCAGTGACCCCCCTACAGGAGATCACACTGAAGCTTTCTTT
CDR3: CAISDPPTGDHTEAFF
V: TRBV10-3
D: NA
size: NA
J: TRBJ1-1

DNA: TGTGCCAGCAGCTTAGTCAGCGGGAGGAACCACGAGCAGTACTTC
CDR3: CASSLVSGRNHEQYF
V: TRBV7-8
D: TRBD2
size: NA
J: TRBJ2-7

DNA: TGCGCCAGCAGCCAAGGATTTCTTCACACAGGGGGAAACTATGGCTACACCTTC
CDR3: CASSQGFLHTGGNYGYTF
V: TRBV4-1
D: TRBD1
size: NA
J: TRBJ1-2

DNA: TGTGCCACCTGGGGAAATTTTGGAAACACCATATATTTT
CDR3: CATWGNFGNTIYF
V: TRBV6-1
D: NA
size: NA
J: TRBJ1-3